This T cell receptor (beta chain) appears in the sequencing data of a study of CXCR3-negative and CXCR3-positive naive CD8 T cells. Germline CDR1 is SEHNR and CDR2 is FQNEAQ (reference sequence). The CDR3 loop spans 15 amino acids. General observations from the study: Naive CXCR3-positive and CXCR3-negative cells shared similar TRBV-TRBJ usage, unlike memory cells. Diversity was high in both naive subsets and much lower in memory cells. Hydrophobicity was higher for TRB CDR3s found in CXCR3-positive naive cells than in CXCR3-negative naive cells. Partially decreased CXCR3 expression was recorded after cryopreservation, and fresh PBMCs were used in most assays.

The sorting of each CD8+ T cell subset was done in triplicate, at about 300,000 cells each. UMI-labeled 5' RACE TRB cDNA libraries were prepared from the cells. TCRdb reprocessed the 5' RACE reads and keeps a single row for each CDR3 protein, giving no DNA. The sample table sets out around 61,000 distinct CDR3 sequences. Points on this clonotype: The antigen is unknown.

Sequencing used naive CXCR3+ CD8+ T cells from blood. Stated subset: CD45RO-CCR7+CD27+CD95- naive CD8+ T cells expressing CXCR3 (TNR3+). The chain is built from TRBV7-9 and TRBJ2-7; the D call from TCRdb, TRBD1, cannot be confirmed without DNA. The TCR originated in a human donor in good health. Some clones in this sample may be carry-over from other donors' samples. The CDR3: CASSNLQGASYEQYF. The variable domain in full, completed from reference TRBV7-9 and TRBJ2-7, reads DTGVSQNPRHKITKRGQNVTFRCDPISEHNRLYWYRQTLGQGPEFLTYFQNEAQLEKSRLLSDRFSAERPKGSFSTLEIQRTEQGDSAMYLCASSNLQGASYEQYFGPGTRLTVT.